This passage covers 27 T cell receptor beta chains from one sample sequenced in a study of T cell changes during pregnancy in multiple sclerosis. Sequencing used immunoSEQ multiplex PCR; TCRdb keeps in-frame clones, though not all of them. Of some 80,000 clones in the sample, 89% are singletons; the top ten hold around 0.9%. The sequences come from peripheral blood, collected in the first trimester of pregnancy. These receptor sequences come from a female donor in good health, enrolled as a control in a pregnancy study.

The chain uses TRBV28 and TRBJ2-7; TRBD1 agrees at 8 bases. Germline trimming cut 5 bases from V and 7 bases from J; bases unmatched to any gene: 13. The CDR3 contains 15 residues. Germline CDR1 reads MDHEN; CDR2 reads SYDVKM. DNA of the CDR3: TGTGCCAGCAGTCCCCGCAGGACAGGGCATATGGAGCAGTACTTC. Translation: CASSPRRTGHMEQYF.

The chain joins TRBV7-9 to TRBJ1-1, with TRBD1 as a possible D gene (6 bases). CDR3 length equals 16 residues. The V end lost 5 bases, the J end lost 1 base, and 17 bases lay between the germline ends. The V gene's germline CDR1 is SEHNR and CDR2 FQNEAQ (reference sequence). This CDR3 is CASSLNRAMSNTEAFF. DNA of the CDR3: TGTGCCAGCAGCCTTAACAGGGCTATGTCGAACACTGAAGCTTTCTTT. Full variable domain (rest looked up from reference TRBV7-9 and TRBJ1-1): DTGVSQNPRHKITKRGQNVTFRCDPISEHNRLYWYRQTLGQGPEFLTYFQNEAQLEKSRLLSDRFSAERPKGSFSTLEIQRTEQGDSAMYLCASSLNRAMSNTEAFFGQGTRLTVV.

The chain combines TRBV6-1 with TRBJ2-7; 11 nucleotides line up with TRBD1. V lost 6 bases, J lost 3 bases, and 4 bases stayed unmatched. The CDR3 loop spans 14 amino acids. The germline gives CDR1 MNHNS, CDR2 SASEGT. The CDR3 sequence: CASREGTGGYEQYF. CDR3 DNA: TGTGCCAGCAGGGAGGGGACAGGGGGCTACGAGCAGTACTTC.

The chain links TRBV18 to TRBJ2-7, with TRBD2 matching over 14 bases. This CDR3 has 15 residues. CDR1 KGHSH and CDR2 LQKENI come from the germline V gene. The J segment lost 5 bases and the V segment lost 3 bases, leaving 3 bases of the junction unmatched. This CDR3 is CASSPGLAGADEQYF. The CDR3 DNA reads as TGTGCCAGCTCACCGGGACTAGCGGGAGCGGACGAGCAGTACTTC.

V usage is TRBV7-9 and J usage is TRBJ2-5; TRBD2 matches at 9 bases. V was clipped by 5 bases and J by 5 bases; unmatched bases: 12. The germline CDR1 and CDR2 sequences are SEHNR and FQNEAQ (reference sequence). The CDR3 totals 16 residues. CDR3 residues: CASSDHDSAGGETQYF. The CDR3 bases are TGTGCCAGCAGCGATCATGATTCGGCGGGAGGGGAGACCCAGTACTTC. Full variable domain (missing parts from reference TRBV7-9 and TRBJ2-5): DTGVSQNPRHKITKRGQNVTFRCDPISEHNRLYWYRQTLGQGPEFLTYFQNEAQLEKSRLLSDRFSAERPKGSFSTLEIQRTEQGDSAMYLCASSDHDSAGGETQYFGPGTRLLVL.

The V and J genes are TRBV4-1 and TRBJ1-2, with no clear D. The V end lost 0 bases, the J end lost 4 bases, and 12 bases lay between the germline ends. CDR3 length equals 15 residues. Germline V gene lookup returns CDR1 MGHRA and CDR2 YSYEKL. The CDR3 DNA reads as TGCGCCAGCAGCCAAGAAGGAACAGTAAGCTATGGCTACACCTTC. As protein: CASSQEGTVSYGYTF.

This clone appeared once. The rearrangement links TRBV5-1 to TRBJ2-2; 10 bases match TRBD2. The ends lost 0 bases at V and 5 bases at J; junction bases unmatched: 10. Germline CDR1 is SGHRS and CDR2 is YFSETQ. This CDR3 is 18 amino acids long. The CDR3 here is CASSLEVAGGLGTGELFF. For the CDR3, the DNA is TGCGCCAGCAGCTTGGAGGTAGCGGGAGGCCTGGGGACCGGGGAGCTGTTTTTT. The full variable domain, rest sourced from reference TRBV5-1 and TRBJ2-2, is KAGVTQTPRYLIKTRGQQVTLSCSPISGHRSVSWYQQTPGQGLQFLFEYFSETQRNKGNFPGRFSGRQFSNSRSEMNVSTLELGDSALYLCASSLEVAGGLGTGELFFGEGSRLTVL.

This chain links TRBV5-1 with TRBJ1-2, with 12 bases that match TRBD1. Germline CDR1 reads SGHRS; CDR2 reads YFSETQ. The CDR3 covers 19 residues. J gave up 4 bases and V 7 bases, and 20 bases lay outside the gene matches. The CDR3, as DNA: TGCGCCAGCCGATACTTGGGAGGGACAGGGGGCCCTGTTTCCTATGGCTACACCTTC. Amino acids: CASRYLGGTGGPVSYGYTF. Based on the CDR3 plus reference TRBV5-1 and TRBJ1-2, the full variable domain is KAGVTQTPRYLIKTRGQQVTLSCSPISGHRSVSWYQQTPGQGLQFLFEYFSETQRNKGNFPGRFSGRQFSNSRSEMNVSTLELGDSALYLCASRYLGGTGGPVSYGYTFGSGTRLTVV.

The DNA for the CDR3 is TGTGCCAGCAGCTTAGGAGGGGGCACGGAGACCCAGTACTTC. The encoded protein is CASSLGGGTETQYF. The gene calls are TRBV7-2 and TRBJ2-5; 7 positions agree with TRBD1. This CDR3 region has 14 residues. The ends lost 1 base at V and 5 bases at J; junction bases unmatched: 4. Germline V gives CDR1 SGHTA, CDR2 FQGNSA.

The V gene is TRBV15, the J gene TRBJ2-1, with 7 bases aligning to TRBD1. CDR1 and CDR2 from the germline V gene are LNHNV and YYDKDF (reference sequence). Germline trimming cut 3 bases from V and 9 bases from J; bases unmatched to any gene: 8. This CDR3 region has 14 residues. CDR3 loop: CATSRETGSGEQFF. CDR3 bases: TGTGCCACCAGCAGGGAGACAGGGTCGGGTGAGCAGTTCTTC. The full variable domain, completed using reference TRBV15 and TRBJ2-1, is DAMVIQNPRYQVTQFGKPVTLSCSQTLNHNVMYWYQQKSSQAPKLLFHYYDKDFNNEADTPDNFQSRRPNTSFCFLDIRSPGLGDTAMYLCATSRETGSGEQFFGPGTRLTVL.

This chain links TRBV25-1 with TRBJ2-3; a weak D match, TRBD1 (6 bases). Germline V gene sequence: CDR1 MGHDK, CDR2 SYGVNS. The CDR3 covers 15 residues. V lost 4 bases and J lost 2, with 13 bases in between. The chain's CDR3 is CASSGLDSLTDTQYF. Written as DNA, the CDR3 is TGTGCCAGCAGTGGCTTGGACAGCCTCACAGATACGCAGTATTTT.

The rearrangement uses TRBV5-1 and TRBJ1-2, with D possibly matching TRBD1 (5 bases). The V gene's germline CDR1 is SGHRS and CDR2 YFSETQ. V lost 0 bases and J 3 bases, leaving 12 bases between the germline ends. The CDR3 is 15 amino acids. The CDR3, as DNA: TGCGCCAGCAGCTTGGGATGGGGCGCCGACTATGGCTACACCTTC. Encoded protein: CASSLGWGADYGYTF.

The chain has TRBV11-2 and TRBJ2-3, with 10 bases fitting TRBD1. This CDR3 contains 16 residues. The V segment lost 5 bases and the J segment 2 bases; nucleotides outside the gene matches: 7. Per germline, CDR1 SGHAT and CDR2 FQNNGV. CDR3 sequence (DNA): TGTGCCAGCAGCGCGTGGACAGGGGGTACCACAGATACGCAGTATTTT. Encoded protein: CASSAWTGGTTDTQYF.

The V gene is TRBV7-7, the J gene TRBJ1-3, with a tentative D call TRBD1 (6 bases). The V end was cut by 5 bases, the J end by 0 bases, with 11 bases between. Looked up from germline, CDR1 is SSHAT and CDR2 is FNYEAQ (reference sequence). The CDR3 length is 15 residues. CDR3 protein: CASSPTDSSGNTIYF. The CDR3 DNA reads TGTGCCAGCAGCCCGACGGACAGCTCTGGAAACACCATATATTTT.

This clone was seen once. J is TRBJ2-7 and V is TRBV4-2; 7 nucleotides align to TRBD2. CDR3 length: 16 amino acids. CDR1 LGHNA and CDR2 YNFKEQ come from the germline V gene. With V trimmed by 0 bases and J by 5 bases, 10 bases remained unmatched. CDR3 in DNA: TGTGCCAGCAGCCAAGATCTAAGGGAGGGCGGCCACGAGCAGTACTTC. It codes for CASSQDLREGGHEQYF.

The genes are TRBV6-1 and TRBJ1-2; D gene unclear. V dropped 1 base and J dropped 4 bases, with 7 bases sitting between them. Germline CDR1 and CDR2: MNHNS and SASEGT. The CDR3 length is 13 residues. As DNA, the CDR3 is TGTGCCAGCAGTGAAGGGGCCCCCTATGGCTACACCTTC. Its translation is CASSEGAPYGYTF.

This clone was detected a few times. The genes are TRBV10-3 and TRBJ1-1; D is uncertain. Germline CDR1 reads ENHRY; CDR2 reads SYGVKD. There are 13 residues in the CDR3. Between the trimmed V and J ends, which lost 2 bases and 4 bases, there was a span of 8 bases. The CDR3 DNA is TGTGCCATCAGTGAGACCAGTTCCACTGAAGCTTTCTTT. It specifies CAISETSSTEAFF.

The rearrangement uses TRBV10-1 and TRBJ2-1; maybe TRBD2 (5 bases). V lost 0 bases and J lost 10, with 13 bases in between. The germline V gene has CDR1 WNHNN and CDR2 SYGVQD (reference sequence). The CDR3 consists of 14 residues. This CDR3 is CASSESSAGQEQFF. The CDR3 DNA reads TGCGCCAGCAGTGAGTCGTCTGCGGGCCAGGAGCAGTTCTTC.

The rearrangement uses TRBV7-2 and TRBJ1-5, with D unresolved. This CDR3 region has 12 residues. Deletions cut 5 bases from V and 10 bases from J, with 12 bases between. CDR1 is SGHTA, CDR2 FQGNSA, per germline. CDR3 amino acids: CASSLEVGPQHF. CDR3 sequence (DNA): TGTGCCAGCAGCCTCGAGGTTGGTCCCCAGCATTTT.

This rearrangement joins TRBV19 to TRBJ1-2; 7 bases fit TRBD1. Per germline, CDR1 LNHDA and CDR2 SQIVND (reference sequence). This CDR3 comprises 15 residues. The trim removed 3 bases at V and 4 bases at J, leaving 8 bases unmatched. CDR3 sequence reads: CASSIGKGAAYGYTF. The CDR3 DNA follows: TGTGCCAGTAGTATTGGCAAGGGGGCGGCCTATGGCTACACCTTC.

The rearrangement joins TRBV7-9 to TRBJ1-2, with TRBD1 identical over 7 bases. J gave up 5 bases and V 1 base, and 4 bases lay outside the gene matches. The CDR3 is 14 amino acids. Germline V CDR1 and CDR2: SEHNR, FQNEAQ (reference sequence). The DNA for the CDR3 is TGTGCCAGCAGCTTAGGAGGGACAGCATATGGCTACACCTTC. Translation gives CASSLGGTAYGYTF. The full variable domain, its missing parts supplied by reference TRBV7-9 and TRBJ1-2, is DTGVSQNPRHKITKRGQNVTFRCDPISEHNRLYWYRQTLGQGPEFLTYFQNEAQLEKSRLLSDRFSAERPKGSFSTLEIQRTEQGDSAMYLCASSLGGTAYGYTFGSGTRLTVV.

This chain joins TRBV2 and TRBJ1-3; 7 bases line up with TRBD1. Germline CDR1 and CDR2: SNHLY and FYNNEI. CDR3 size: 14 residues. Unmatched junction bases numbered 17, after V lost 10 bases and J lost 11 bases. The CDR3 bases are TGTGCCACCACTCAACAGGGGAAGTCGAGTGCCATATATTTT. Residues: CATTQQGKSSAIYF. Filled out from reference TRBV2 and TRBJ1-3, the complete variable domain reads EPEVTQTPSHQVTQMGQEVILRCVPISNHLYFYWYRQILGQKVEFLVSFYNNEISEKSEIFDDQFSVERPDGSNFTLKIRSTKLEDSAMYFCATTQQGKSSAIYFGEGSWLTVV.

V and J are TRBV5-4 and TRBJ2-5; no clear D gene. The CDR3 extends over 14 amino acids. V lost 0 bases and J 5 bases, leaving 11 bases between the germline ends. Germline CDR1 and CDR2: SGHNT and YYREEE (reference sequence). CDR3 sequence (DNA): TGTGCCAGCAGCTTGGCCAAGAGCGCGGAGACCCAGTACTTC. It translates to CASSLAKSAETQYF.

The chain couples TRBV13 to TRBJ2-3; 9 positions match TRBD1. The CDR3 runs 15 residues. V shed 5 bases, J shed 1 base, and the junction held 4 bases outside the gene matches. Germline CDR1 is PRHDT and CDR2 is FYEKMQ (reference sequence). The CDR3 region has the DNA TGTGCCAGCAGCCCGCGGGACAGGGGCACAGATACGCAGTATTTT. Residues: CASSPRDRGTDTQYF.

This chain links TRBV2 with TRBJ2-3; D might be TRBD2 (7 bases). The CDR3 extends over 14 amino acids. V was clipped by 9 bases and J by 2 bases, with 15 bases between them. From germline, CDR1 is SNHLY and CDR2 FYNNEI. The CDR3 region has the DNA TGTGCCAGAAAAGGGGGGGCCTCCACAGATACGCAGTATTTT. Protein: CARKGGASTDTQYF.

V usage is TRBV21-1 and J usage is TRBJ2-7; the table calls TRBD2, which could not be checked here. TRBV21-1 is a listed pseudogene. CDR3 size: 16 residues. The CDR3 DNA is TGTGCCAGCAGCAAAGTCAATGGGACTAGCCTGTTCGAGCAGTACTTC. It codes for CASSKVNGTSLFEQYF.

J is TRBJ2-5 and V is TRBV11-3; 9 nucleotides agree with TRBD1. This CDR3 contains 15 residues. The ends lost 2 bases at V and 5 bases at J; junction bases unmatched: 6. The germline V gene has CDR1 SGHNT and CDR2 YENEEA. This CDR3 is CASSLSGQGFETQYF. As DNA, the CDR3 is TGTGCCAGCAGCTTATCGGGACAGGGATTTGAGACCCAGTACTTC. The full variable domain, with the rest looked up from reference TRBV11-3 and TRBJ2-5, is EAGVVQSPRYKIIEKKQPVAFWCNPISGHNTLYWYLQNLGQGPELLIRYENEEAVDDSQLPKDRFSAERLKGVDSTLKIQPAELGDSAVYLCASSLSGQGFETQYFGPGTRLLVL.